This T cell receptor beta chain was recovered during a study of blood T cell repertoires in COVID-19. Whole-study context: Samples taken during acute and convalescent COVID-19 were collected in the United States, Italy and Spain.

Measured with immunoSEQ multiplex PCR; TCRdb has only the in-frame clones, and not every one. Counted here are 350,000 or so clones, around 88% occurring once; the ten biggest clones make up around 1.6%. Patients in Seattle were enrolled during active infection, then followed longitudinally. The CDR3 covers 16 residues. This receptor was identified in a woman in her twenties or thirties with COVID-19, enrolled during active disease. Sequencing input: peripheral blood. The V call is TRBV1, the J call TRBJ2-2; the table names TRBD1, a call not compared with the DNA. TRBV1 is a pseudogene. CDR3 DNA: TGCACCAGCAGCCAAGTCCTGACACCGAACACCGGGGAGCTGTTTTTT. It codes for CTSSQVLTPNTGELFF.